This T cell receptor beta chain was retrieved from a study of CD8+ T cells in alopecia areata. This CDR3 has 16 amino acids. V was pared by 4 bases and J by 0 bases, with 7 bases of the junction left unmatched. Germline V CDR1 and CDR2: SGHNT, YYREEE (reference sequence). Treatment of the sample: oral pan-JAK inhibitor, 5-10 mg twice daily. Punch biopsies of lesional scalp, plus peripheral blood, were taken from alopecia areata patients. RNA was extracted and reverse transcribed into cDNA as the sequencing template. Sequencing used immunoSEQ multiplex PCR; TCRdb keeps in-frame clones, though not all of them. The data contain around 100,000 clones, more than 75% of them seen just once; the ten biggest clones take up over 8.5%.

The chain links TRBV5-4 to TRBJ2-7; 10 bases agree with TRBD2. The sample in question was CD8+ T cells sorted from blood, obtained between weeks 30 and 35, from a patient treated with tofacitinib. The receptor was isolated from a human donor with alopecia areata. CDR3 amino acids: CASSLTASGSSYEQYF. In DNA, the CDR3 is TGTGCCAGCAGCCTAACCGCTAGCGGGAGCTCCTACGAGCAGTACTTC. Full variable domain (remainder filled in from reference TRBV5-4 and TRBJ2-7): ETGVTQSPTHLIKTRGQQVTLRCSSQSGHNTVSWYQQALGQGPQFIFQYYREEENGRGNFPPRFSGLQFPNYSSELNVNALELDDSALYLCASSLTASGSSYEQYFGPGTRLTVT.